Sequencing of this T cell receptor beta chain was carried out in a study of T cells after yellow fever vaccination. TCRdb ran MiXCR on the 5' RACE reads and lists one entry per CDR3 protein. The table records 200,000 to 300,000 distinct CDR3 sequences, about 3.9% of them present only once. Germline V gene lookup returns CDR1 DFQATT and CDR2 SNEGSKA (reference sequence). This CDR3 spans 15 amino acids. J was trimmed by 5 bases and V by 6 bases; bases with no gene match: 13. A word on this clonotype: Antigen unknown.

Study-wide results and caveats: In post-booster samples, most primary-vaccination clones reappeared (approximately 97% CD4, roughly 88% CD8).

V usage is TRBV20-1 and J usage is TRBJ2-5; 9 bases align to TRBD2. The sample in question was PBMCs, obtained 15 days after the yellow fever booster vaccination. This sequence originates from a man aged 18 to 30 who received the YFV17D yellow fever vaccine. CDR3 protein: CSAHADAGGVETQYF. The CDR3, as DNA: TGCAGTGCCCATGCGGATGCGGGGGGGGTTGAGACCCAGTACTTC.